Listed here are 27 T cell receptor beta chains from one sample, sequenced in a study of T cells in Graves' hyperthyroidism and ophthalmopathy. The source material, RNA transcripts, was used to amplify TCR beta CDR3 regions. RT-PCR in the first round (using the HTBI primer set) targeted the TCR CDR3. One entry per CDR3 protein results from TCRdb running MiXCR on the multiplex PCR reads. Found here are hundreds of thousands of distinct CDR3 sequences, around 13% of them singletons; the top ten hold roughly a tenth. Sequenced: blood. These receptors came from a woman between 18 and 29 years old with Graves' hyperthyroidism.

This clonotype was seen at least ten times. The DNA for the CDR3 is TGTGCCAGCACAGTCGGGTCCAGCACAGATACGCAGTATTTT. Protein sequence: CASTVGSSTDTQYF. This chain uses TRBV28 with TRBJ2-3; D is unresolved. Per germline, CDR1 MDHEN and CDR2 SYDVKM. The CDR3 runs 14 residues. V was trimmed by 7 bases and J by 0 bases, leaving 11 bases between them.

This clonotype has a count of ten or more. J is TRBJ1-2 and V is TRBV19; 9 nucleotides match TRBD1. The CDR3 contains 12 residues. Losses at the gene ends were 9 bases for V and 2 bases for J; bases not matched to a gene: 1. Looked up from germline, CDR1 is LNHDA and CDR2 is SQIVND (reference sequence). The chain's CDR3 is CASGQGNYGYTF. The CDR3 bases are TGTGCCAGCGGACAGGGGAACTATGGCTACACCTTC.

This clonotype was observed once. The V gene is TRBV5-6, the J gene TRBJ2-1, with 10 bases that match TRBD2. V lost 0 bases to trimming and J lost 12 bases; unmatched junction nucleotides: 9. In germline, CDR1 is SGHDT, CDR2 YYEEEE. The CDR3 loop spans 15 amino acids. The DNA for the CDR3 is TGTGCCAGCAGCTTGGGGCTAGCGGGAGAACTAGGGCAGTTCTTC. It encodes CASSLGLAGELGQFF.

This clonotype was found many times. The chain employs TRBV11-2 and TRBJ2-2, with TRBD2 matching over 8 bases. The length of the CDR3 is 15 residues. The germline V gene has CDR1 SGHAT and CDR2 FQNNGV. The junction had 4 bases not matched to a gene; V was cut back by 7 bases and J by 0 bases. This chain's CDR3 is CASNGGGSNTGELFF. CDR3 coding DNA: TGTGCCAGCAACGGGGGGGGTTCGAACACCGGGGAGCTGTTTTTT.

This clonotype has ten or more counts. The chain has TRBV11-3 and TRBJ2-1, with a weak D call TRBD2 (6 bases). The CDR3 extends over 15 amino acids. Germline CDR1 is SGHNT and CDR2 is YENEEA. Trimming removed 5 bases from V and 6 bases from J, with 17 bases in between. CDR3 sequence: CASSPRGGALNEQFF. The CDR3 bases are TGTGCCAGCAGCCCCCGTGGAGGGGCCCTCAATGAGCAGTTCTTC.

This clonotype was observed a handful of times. CDR3 sequence reads: CASSLWGREAQHF. The CDR3 nucleotides read TGTGCCAGCAGTTTGTGGGGACGTGAAGCCCAGCATTTT. The rearrangement uses TRBV27 and TRBJ1-5; D may be TRBD1 (5 bases). V dropped 3 bases and J dropped 11 bases, with 14 bases sitting between them. CDR3 length: 13 amino acids. Germline V gives CDR1 MNHEY, CDR2 SMNVEV (reference sequence).

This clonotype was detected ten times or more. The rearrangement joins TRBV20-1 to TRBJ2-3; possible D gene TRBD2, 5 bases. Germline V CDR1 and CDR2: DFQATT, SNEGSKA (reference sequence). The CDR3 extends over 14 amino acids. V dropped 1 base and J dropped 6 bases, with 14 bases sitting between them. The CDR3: CSARASGFGDTQYF. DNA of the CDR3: TGCAGTGCTAGAGCATCGGGGTTCGGGGATACGCAGTATTTT.

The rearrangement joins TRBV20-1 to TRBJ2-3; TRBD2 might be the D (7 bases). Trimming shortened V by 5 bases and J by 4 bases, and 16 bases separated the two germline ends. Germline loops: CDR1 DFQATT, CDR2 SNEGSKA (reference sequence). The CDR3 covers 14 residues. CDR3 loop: CSAPRGGIADTQYF. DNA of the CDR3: TGCAGTGCTCCAAGGGGGGGCATTGCAGATACGCAGTATTTT.

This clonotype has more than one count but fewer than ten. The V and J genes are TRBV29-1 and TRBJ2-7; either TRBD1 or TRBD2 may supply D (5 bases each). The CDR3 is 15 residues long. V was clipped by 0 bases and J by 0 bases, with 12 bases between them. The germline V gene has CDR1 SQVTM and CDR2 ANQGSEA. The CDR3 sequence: CSVEEGTLLSYEQYF. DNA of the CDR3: TGCAGCGTTGAAGAGGGGACGCTTCTCTCCTACGAGCAGTACTTC.

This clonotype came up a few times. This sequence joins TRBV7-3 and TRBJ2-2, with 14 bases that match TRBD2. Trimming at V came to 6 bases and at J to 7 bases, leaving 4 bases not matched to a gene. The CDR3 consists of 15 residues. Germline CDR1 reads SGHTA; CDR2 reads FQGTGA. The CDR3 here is CASSGTSGSGGELFF. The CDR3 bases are TGTGCCAGCAGTGGGACTAGCGGGAGTGGCGGGGAGCTGTTTTTT.

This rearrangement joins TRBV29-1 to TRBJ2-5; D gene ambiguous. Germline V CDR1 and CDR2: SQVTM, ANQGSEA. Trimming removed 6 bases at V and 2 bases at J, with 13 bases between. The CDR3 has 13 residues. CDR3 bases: TGCAGCGTCCGGCTAGTGATGCAAGAGACCCAGTACTTC. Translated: CSVRLVMQETQYF.

The DNA for the CDR3 is TGTGCCAGCAGCTTATACGAAATCAGGGGGCATCAGCCCCAGCATTTT. Its translation is CASSLYEIRGHQPQHF. V and J are TRBV7-2 and TRBJ1-5, with 8 nucleotides matching TRBD1. J gave up 5 bases and V 2 bases, and 8 bases lay outside the gene matches. The CDR3 totals 16 residues. Germline CDR1 reads SGHTA; CDR2 reads FQGNSA.

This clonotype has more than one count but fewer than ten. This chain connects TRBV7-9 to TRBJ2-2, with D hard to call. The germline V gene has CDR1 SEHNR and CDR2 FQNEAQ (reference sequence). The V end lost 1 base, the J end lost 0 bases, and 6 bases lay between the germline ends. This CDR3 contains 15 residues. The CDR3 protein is CASSLVKTNTGELFF. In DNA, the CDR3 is TGTGCCAGCAGCTTAGTGAAAACGAACACCGGGGAGCTGTTTTTT. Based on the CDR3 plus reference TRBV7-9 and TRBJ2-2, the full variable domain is DTGVSQNPRHKITKRGQNVTFRCDPISEHNRLYWYRQTLGQGPEFLTYFQNEAQLEKSRLLSDRFSAERPKGSFSTLEIQRTEQGDSAMYLCASSLVKTNTGELFFGEGSRLTVL.

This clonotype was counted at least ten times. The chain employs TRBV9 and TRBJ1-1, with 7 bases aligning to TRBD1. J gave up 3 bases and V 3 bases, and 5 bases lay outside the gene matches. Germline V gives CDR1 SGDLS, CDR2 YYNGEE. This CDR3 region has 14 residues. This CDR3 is CASSAMGQHTEAFF. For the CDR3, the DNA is TGTGCCAGCAGCGCCATGGGACAGCACACTGAAGCTTTCTTT.

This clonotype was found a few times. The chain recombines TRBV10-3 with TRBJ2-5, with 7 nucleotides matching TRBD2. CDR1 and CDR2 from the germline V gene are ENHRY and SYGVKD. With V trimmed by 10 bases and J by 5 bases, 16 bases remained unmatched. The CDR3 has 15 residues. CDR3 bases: TGTGCCACCGGGACCCGGGGGGATCCGGGTGAGACCCAGTACTTC. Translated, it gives CATGTRGDPGETQYF.

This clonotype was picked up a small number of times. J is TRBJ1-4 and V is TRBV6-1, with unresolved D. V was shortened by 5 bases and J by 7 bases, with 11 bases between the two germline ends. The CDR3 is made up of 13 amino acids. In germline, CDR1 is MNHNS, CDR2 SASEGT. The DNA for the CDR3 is TGTGCCAGCAGTTATGGGTTCGGTGAAAAACTGTTTTTT. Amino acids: CASSYGFGEKLFF.

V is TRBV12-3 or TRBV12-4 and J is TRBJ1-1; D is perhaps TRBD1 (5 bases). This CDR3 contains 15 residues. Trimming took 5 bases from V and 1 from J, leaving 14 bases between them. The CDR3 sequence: CASSVYQQANTEAFF. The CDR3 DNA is TGTGCCAGCAGTGTCTACCAACAGGCGAACACTGAAGCTTTCTTT.

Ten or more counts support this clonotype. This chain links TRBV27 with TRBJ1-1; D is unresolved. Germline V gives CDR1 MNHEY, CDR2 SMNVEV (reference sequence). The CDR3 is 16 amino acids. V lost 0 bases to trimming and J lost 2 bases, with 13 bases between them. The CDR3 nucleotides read TGTGCCAGCAGTTTATCGAACTGGATGACTAACACTGAAGCTTTCTTT. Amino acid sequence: CASSLSNWMTNTEAFF.

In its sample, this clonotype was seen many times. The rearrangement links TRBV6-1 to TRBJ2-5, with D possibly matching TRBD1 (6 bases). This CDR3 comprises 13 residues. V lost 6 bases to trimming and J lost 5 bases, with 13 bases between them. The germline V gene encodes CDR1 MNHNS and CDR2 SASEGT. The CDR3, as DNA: TGTGCCAGCAGCACAGGGTTTGGGGAGACCCAGTACTTC. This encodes CASSTGFGETQYF.

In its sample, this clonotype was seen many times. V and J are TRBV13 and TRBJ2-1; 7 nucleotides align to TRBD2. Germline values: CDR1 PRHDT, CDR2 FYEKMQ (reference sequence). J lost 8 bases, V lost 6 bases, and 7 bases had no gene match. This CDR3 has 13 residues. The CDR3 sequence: CASSVAGVDEQFF. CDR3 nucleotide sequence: TGTGCCAGCAGTGTTGCGGGAGTGGATGAGCAGTTCTTC.

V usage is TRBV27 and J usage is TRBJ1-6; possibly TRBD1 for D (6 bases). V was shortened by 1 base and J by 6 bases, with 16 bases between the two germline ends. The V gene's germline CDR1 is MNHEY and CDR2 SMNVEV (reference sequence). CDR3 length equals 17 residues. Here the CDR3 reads CASSLLFTAGANSPLHF. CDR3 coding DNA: TGTGCCAGCAGTTTATTGTTCACGGCAGGGGCTAATTCACCCCTCCACTTT.

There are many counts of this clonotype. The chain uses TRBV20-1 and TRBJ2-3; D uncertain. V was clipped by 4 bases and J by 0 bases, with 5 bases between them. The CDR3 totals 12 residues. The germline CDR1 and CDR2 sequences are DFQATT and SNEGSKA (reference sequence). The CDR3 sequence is CSATSSTDTQYF. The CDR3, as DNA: TGCAGTGCTACGAGTAGCACAGATACGCAGTATTTT.

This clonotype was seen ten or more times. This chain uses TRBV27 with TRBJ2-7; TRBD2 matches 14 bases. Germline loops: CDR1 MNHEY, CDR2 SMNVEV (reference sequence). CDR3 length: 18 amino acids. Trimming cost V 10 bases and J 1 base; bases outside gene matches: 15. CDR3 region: CATLSRGTSGSISYEQYF. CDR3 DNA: TGTGCCACCCTCTCTCGCGGGACTAGCGGGAGTATTTCCTACGAGCAGTACTTC.

The CDR3 region has the DNA TGCGCCAGCAGCCAGTCCCAAGCGGGAGGGCTGTACGGGGAGCTGTTTTTT. As protein: CASSQSQAGGLYGELFF. The rearrangement joins TRBV4-3 to TRBJ2-2; TRBD2 agrees at 10 bases. From germline, CDR1 is LGHNA and CDR2 YSLEER. The CDR3 loop spans 17 amino acids. V was clipped by 3 bases and J by 7 bases; unmatched bases: 11.

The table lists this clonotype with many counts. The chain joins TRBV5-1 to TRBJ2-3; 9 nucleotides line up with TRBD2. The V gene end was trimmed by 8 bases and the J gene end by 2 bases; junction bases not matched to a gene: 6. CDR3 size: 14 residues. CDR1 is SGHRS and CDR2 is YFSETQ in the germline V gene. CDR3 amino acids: CASRLAAYTDTQYF. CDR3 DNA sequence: TGCGCCAGTAGACTAGCGGCCTACACAGATACGCAGTATTTT.

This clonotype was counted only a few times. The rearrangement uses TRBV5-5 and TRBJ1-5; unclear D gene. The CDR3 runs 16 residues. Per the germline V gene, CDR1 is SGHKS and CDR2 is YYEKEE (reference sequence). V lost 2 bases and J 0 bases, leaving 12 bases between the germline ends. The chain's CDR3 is CASSLPQQYSNQPQHF. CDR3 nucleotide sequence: TGTGCCAGCAGCTTACCACAACAGTATAGCAATCAGCCCCAGCATTTT.

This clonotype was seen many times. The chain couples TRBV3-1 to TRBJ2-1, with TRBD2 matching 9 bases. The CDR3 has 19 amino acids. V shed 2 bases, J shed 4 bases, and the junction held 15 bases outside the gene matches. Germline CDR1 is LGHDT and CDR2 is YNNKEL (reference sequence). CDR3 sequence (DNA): TGTGCCAGCAGCCAATCGAGCGGCGATAGCGGGAGACGTTACAATGAGCAGTTCTTC. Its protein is CASSQSSGDSGRRYNEQFF.